This T cell receptor (beta chain) was recovered during a study of response to subunit inactivated influenza vaccine. There are a few counts of this clonotype. MiXCR, run by TCRdb on the RT-PCR reads, gives a single entry per CDR3 protein. This table holds just under 550,000 distinct CDR3 sequences, around a quarter found once. CDR3 size: 14 residues. Per the germline V gene, CDR1 is SEHNR and CDR2 is FQNEAQ (reference sequence). Losses at the gene ends were 5 bases for V and 2 bases for J; bases not matched to a gene: 4. These same records also appear under a second study, on T cells expressing NK-cell markers. Per that paper: The authors generated TCR beta cDNA through 5'RACE template switching with UMIs. The study sequenced eight donors, seven HCMV-seropositive and one seronegative. The use of an anti-gamma-delta TCR antibody, which was added in several experiments, restricted sorting to T cells expressing alpha-beta TCR. Dominance of the CD3+CD56-NKG2C+ fraction by these clonotypes also held in a handful of donors.

This TCR came from a man aged 45-65 years who received an inactivated influenza vaccine. The rearrangement links TRBV7-9 to TRBJ2-5; 8 positions match TRBD2. The sample consisted of CD4+ T cells sorted from PBMCs, taken 11 to 12 days after vaccination. Written as DNA, the CDR3 is TGTGCCAGCAGCCCGACTAGCGTTCAAGAGACCCAGTACTTC. Its translation is CASSPTSVQETQYF.